The subject of this entry is one T cell receptor (beta chain). Its target is unknown. The record originates from a study of cytomegalovirus exposure and HLA in healthy donors. Findings of the study overall: Rates of TCR association differed by HLA locus in a later analysis, with DRB1 highest and HLA-C lowest.

PCR involved 60 Vbeta and 13 Jbeta primers. Generated by immunoSEQ multiplex PCR, the TCRdb table keeps only in-frame clones and is missing some. The data contain around 170,000 clones, over 70% of them seen just once; the ten biggest clones take up approximately 3.4%. The sequencing input was PBMCs. This TCR was recovered from a woman aged 45 to 65 in good health and CMV-seropositive.

CDR3 region: CASSPGTGQETQYF. CDR3 nucleotides: TGTGCCAGCTCCCCAGGGACAGGCCAAGAGACCCAGTACTTC. V gene TRBV18 combines with J gene TRBJ2-5; 8 positions match TRBD1. The CDR3 covers 14 residues. The trim removed 6 bases at V and 1 base at J, leaving 4 bases unmatched. CDR1 is KGHSH and CDR2 is LQKENI in the germline V gene. The full variable domain, rest sourced from reference TRBV18 and TRBJ2-5, is NAGVMQNPRHLVRRRGQEARLRCSPMKGHSHVYWYRQLPEEGLKFMVYLQKENIIDESGMPKERFSAEFPKEGPSILRIQQVVRGDSAAYFCASSPGTGQETQYFGPGTRLLVL.